This T cell receptor beta chain appears in the sequencing data of a study of cytomegalovirus exposure and HLA in healthy donors. Study-wide findings and caveats: V- and J-gene trimming of TCR beta was linked (in a later analysis) to a missense DCLRE1C variant.

60 Vbeta and 13 Jbeta primers were used in PCR. TCRdb's copy holds only in-frame clones and misses some; the assay was immunoSEQ multiplex PCR. The sample comprises more than 150,000 clones, roughly 73% of which are singletons, and roughly 7.8% rests with the top ten. Donors were ostensibly healthy at sampling, although undocumented immune exposures were probable. The V end was cut by 10 bases, the J end by 6 bases, with 18 bases between. The length of the CDR3 is 13 residues. Germline V gene sequence: CDR1 MDHEN, CDR2 SYDVKM. On this clone itself: Its antigen remains unidentified.

Sequencing was carried out using PBMCs. The sequence came from a woman in her thirties or forties in good health and CMV-seropositive. The V call is TRBV28, the J call TRBJ1-2; TRBD1 might be the D (6 bases). In nucleotides, the CDR3 is TGTGCCACCCCCGGGGGGGCAGGGGATGGCTACACCTTC. Its translation: CATPGGAGDGYTF.